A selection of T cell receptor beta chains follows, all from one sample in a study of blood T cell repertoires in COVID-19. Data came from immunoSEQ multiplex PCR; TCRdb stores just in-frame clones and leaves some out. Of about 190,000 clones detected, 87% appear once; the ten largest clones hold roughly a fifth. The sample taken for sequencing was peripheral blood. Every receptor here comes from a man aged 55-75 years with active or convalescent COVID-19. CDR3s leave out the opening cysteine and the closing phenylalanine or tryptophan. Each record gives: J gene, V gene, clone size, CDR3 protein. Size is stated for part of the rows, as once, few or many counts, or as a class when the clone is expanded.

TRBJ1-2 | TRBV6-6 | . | ASSYEGQGGYT
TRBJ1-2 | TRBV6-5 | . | ASIPGGGLYGYT
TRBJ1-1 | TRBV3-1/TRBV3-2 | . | ASSQGDREHTEAF
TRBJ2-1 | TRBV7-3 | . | ASSPGLAGGPVF
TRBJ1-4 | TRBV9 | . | ASSVGPGLNEKLF
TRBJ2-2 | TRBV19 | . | ASRGQGANTGELF
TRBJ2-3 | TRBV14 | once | ATGTGALGTQY
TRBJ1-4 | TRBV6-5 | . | AATGSAPKLF
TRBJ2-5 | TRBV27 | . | ASSPRTGQGGTQY
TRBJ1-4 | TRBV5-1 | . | ASSLDGTRGEKLF
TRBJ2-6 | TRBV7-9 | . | ASSPETGQSTGANVLT
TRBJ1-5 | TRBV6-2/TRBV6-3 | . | ASSYPGTGGQPQH